The 20 T cell receptor beta chains listed next were all sequenced from one sample in a study of blood T cells in healthy people across ages (dated by TCRdb to the mid-2010s). Library method: 5' RACE. Sequencing instrument: Illumina HiSeq 2500. The second PCR ran for about 7 to 11 cycles and used a J-beta primer mix along with a sample-barcoded 5' primer. TCRdb applied fastp at Q25 and MiXCR to the public reads, then kept only in-frame beta chains. Rows are unified per CDR3 protein, each entry keeping the most common DNA and genes. This sample lists about 940,000 distinct CDR3 sequences; around 48% were detected once. Around an eighth of the sample is held by the ten biggest clonotypes. The sample comprised blood. These receptors were taken from a man aged 25 to 40 in good health.

The genes are TRBV6-2 or TRBV6-3 and TRBJ2-3; 8 nucleotides agree with TRBD2. The CDR3 contains 14 residues. Trimming cost V 7 bases and J 1 base; bases outside gene matches: 4. Germline CDR1 is MNHEY and CDR2 is SVGEGT. CDR3 DNA sequence: TGTGCCAGCACCAAAGCGGGGGGCACAGATACGCAGTATTTT. Amino acids: CASTKAGGTDTQYF.

This chain connects TRBV14 to TRBJ2-7; tentatively, D is TRBD2 (5 bases). This CDR3 is 15 amino acids long. Germline CDR1 and CDR2: SGHDN and FVKESK. V lost 0 bases to trimming and J lost 4 bases, with 13 bases between them. The CDR3 reads CASSQERADGYEQYF. The CDR3 coding sequence is TGTGCCAGCAGCCAAGAGAGGGCGGACGGGTACGAGCAGTACTTC.

V is TRBV5-5 and J is TRBJ2-3; tentatively, D is TRBD1 (5 bases). CDR3 length equals 16 residues. The ends were cut back, 0 bases at V and 3 bases at J, with 14 bases in the middle. CDR1 is SGHKS and CDR2 is YYEKEE in the germline V gene (reference sequence). The CDR3 is CASSLGAGLVTDTQYF. The CDR3 DNA reads TGTGCCAGCAGCTTGGGGGCAGGGTTAGTAACAGATACGCAGTATTTT.

The chain has TRBV4-2 and TRBJ2-6; D is ambiguous. The V end lost 1 base, the J end lost 4 bases, and 5 bases lay between the germline ends. CDR1 and CDR2 (germline): LGHNA, YNFKEQ. CDR3 length: 14 residues. The CDR3 nucleotides read TGTGCCAGCAGCCAAGGGCGCGGGGCCAACGTCCTGACTTTC. Translating gives CASSQGRGANVLTF.

This clonotype was seen only a few times. The genes are TRBV6-1 and TRBJ2-7, with D tentatively TRBD2 (5 bases). The CDR3 spans 15 residues. Trimming removed 2 bases at V and 0 bases at J, with 11 bases between. The germline CDR1 and CDR2 sequences are MNHNS and SASEGT. CDR3 residues: CASSEIERSSYEQYF. CDR3 DNA: TGTGCCAGCAGTGAAATTGAGCGGTCCTCCTACGAGCAGTACTTC.

This clonotype was seen more than once but under ten times. The V and J genes are TRBV4-1 and TRBJ2-1; TRBD1 agrees at 7 bases. The CDR3 extends over 16 amino acids. Germline CDR1 reads MGHRA; CDR2 reads YSYEKL. V lost 1 base and J lost 2; bases outside the gene matches: 5. Here the CDR3 reads CASSQVLGQPYNEQFF. Written as DNA, the CDR3 is TGCGCCAGCAGCCAAGTATTGGGACAGCCCTACAATGAGCAGTTCTTC.

This sequence joins TRBV4-3 and TRBJ2-4, with 7 positions matching TRBD1. J gave up 0 bases and V 1 base, and 12 bases lay outside the gene matches. CDR1 LGHNA and CDR2 YSLEER come from the germline V gene. The CDR3 loop spans 19 amino acids. CDR3 in amino acids: CASSQATFPTGIAKNIQYF. The CDR3 nucleotides read TGCGCCAGCAGCCAAGCGACGTTCCCGACAGGGATAGCCAAAAACATTCAGTACTTC.

V gene TRBV7-3 combines with J gene TRBJ2-2; the D gene is possibly TRBD2 (6 bases). With 4 bases removed from V and 6 bases from J, the gap between germline ends came to 9 bases. Germline CDR1 is SGHTA and CDR2 is FQGTGA. This CDR3 contains 13 residues. This CDR3 is CASSSSGAGELFF. The CDR3 nucleotides read TGTGCCAGCAGCTCCTCGGGGGCCGGGGAGCTGTTTTTT.

For this clonotype: One end of the junction fails to match germline, which may point to a read error. V and J are TRBV6-5 and TRBJ1-2, with D possibly matching TRBD1 (5 bases). CDR3 size: 12 residues. In germline, CDR1 is MNHEY, CDR2 SVGAGI. This CDR3 reads CAGSYGGEGYTF. CDR3 coding DNA: TGTGCCGGCAGTTACGGAGGGGAAGGCTACACCTTC.

This clonotype occurred once. CDR3 sequence: CASSPRGAEQYF. The CDR3 DNA sequence: TGTGCCAGCAGTCCCCGCGGTGCGGAGCAGTACTTC. The gene calls are TRBV28 and TRBJ2-7; D is ambiguous. Deletions cut 5 bases from V and 7 bases from J, with 12 bases between. The V gene's germline CDR1 is MDHEN and CDR2 SYDVKM. CDR3 size: 12 residues.

The V gene is TRBV6-5, the J gene TRBJ2-2, with 10 nucleotides matching TRBD2. Germline loops: CDR1 MNHEY, CDR2 SVGAGI. Trimming at V came to 2 bases and at J to 0 bases, leaving 15 bases not matched to a gene. The CDR3 sequence is 21 residues long. CDR3 sequence: CASSYAPLAGASFANTGELFF. The CDR3 DNA is TGTGCCAGCAGTTACGCACCGCTAGCGGGGGCCTCGTTCGCGAACACCGGGGAGCTGTTTTTT.

A remark on this clonotype: An end of the junction does not agree with germline; a read error may underlie this. The rearrangement uses TRBV14 and TRBJ2-3; D remains ambiguous. This CDR3 is 18 amino acids long. CDR1 and CDR2 (germline): SGHDN, FVKESK. CDR3 coding DNA: TGTGCCTGCAGCCAAGATTACGGGTCCACTCTATCTCGAGATACGCAGTATTTT. It encodes CACSQDYGSTLSRDTQYF.

This clonotype was seen many times. At one end, the junction sequence differs from germline, possibly due to a read error. V usage is TRBV5-1 and J usage is TRBJ2-2; 7 bases align to TRBD1. The CDR3 extends over 15 amino acids. The germline V gene has CDR1 SGHRS and CDR2 YFSETQ. CDR3 protein: CASSPGTANTGELFF. For the CDR3, the DNA is TGTGCCAGCAGTCCCGGGACAGCGAACACCGGGGAGCTGTTTTTT.

A few counts support this clonotype. The rearrangement uses TRBV7-6 and TRBJ1-5, with D perhaps matching TRBD1 (5 bases). CDR3 size: 13 residues. CDR1 is SGHVS, CDR2 FNYEAQ, per germline. V lost 5 bases and J 3 bases, leaving 8 bases between the germline ends. The chain's CDR3 is CASSQDNNQPQHF. The CDR3 nucleotides read TGTGCCAGCAGCCAGGACAACAATCAGCCCCAGCATTTT.

As for this clonotype: Being one base from a much bigger clone, this may be a read error. The chain joins TRBV7-9 to TRBJ1-4, with 10 bases matching TRBD1. V dropped 5 bases and J dropped 8; count of bases not matched to a gene: 5. Germline CDR1 SEHNR, CDR2 FQNEAQ (reference sequence). The CDR3 runs to 14 residues. CDR3 sequence reads: CASSGDRGLEKLFF. CDR3 DNA: TGTGCCAGCAGCGGGGACAGGGGCCTCGAAAAACTGTTTTTT.

In its sample, this clonotype was seen many times. V is TRBV29-1 and J is TRBJ1-2; no reliable D call. This CDR3 contains 11 residues. Trimming took off 7 bases at V and 6 bases at J, with 12 bases between the two ends. Germline CDR1 reads SQVTM; CDR2 reads ANQGSEA. CDR3 residues: CSALDGNGYTF. In DNA form, the CDR3 reads TGCAGCGCCCTGGACGGAAATGGCTACACCTTC.

The V and J genes are TRBV29-1 and TRBJ2-7, with 7 bases that match TRBD1. The J call may be incorrect, as the DNA end agrees better with TRBJ2-5. The CDR3 consists of 13 residues. The germline CDR1 and CDR2 sequences are SQVTM and ANQGSEA. CDR3 region: CSVRGTALETQYF. The CDR3 DNA is TGCAGCGTGAGGGGGACAGCTCTGGAGACCCAGTACTTC.

The rearrangement joins TRBV7-2 to TRBJ1-2; no clear D gene. This CDR3 has 15 residues. With 5 bases removed from V and 2 bases from J, the gap between germline ends came to 15 bases. Germline V gene lookup returns CDR1 SGHTA and CDR2 FQGNSA. CDR3 region: CASSPEIGVNYGYTF. CDR3 in DNA: TGTGCCAGCAGCCCGGAAATCGGGGTAAACTATGGCTACACCTTC. The variable domain in full, with the rest retrieved from reference TRBV7-2 and TRBJ1-2, is GAGVSQSPSNKVTEKGKDVELRCDPISGHTALYWYRQSLGQGLEFLIYFQGNSAPDKSGLPSDRFSAERTGGSVSTLTIQRTQQEDSAVYLCASSPEIGVNYGYTFGSGTRLTVV.

This clonotype turned up a few times. The gene calls are TRBV14 and TRBJ2-6, with 8 bases aligning to TRBD1. This CDR3 is built from 15 residues. The germline gives CDR1 SGHDN, CDR2 FVKESK. With 4 bases clipped from V and 2 bases from J, the junction kept 1 base outside the gene matches. CDR3 loop: CASSPGGAGANVLTF. In DNA, the CDR3 is TGTGCCAGCAGCCCAGGGGGCGCTGGGGCCAACGTCCTGACTTTC.

The chain employs TRBV20-1 and TRBJ2-1, with D possibly matching TRBD1 (5 bases). The CDR3 runs to 17 residues. Per germline, CDR1 DFQATT and CDR2 SNEGSKA (reference sequence). The germline V and J ends were trimmed by 0 bases and 6 bases, with 21 bases remaining between them. The CDR3 sequence is CSARDHQRQTLGNEQFF. The CDR3 DNA reads as TGCAGTGCTAGAGATCACCAGCGACAGACCCTTGGCAATGAGCAGTTCTTC.